The clone carrying this T cell receptor (beta chain) showed up just once. The antigen is unknown. V dropped 3 bases and J dropped 1; count of bases not matched to a gene: 5. CDR3 size: 16 residues. Germline-derived CDR1 and CDR2 are SGHVS and FQNEAQ. The sample is drawn from a study of cytomegalovirus exposure and HLA in healthy donors. Overall study findings and caveats: The Asian-associated ancestry cluster reportedly had fewer N-insertions than the roughly 670-donor mean in a later analysis. A later analysis revealed that TCR association rates differed between HLA loci, peaking at DRB1 and bottoming out at HLA-C.

The primer mix had 60 Vbeta and 13 Jbeta primers. Sequencing used immunoSEQ multiplex PCR; TCRdb keeps in-frame clones, though not all of them. Among 150,000 to 200,000 clones listed, approximately 82% were seen once. Material for sequencing was PBMCs. This chain uses TRBV7-8 with TRBJ2-1; 8 nucleotides line up with TRBD2. This TCR was sampled from a woman aged 40 to 55 in good health and CMV-seropositive. The CDR3 DNA reads as TGTGCCAGCAGCTTTCCGGGAGGGCCTTCCTACAATGAGCAGTTCTTC. The encoded protein is CASSFPGGPSYNEQFF.